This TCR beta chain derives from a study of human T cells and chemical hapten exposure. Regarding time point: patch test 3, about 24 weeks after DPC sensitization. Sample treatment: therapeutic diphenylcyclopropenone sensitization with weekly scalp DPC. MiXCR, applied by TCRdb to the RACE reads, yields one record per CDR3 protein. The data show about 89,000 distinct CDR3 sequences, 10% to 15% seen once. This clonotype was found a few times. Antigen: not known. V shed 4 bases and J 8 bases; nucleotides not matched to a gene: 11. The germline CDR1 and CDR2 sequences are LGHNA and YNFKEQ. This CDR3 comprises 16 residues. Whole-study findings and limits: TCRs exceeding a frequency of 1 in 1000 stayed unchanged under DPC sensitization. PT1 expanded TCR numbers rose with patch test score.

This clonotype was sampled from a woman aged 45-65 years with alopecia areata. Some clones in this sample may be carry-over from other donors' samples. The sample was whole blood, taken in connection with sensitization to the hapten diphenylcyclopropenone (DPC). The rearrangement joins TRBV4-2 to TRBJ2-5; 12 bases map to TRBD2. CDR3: CASSPEETSGSSTQYF. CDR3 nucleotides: TGTGCCAGCAGCCCCGAGGAGACTAGCGGGAGCTCCACCCAGTACTTC.